The clone carrying this T cell receptor (beta chain) appeared many times. The CDR3 is made up of 15 amino acids. Trimming left V 4 bases short and J 3 bases short, with 14 bases between. Germline assignment: CDR1 SGHRS and CDR2 YFSETQ. Naive CD4+ T cells were purified with Tregs depleted by CD25. Full-length variable regions came from constant-region reverse primers plus semi-nested Nested Universal Primer A PCR. TCRdb re-called the 5' RACE reads with MiXCR, one entry per CDR3 protein. The data show roughly 50,000 distinct CDR3 sequences, 17% seen once. This TCR was recovered from a female donor with breast cancer. Sequencing was done on a sample of naive CD4+ T cells sorted from blood. Subset specified: naive CD4+ T cells, CD4+CD45RA+CD25-. The gene calls are TRBV5-1 and TRBJ1-5, with D tentatively TRBD1 (6 bases). Written as DNA, the CDR3 is TGCGCCAGCAGCGCTTTTGGGGGGCCCAATCAGCCCCAGCATTTT. Encoded protein: CASSAFGGPNQPQHF.